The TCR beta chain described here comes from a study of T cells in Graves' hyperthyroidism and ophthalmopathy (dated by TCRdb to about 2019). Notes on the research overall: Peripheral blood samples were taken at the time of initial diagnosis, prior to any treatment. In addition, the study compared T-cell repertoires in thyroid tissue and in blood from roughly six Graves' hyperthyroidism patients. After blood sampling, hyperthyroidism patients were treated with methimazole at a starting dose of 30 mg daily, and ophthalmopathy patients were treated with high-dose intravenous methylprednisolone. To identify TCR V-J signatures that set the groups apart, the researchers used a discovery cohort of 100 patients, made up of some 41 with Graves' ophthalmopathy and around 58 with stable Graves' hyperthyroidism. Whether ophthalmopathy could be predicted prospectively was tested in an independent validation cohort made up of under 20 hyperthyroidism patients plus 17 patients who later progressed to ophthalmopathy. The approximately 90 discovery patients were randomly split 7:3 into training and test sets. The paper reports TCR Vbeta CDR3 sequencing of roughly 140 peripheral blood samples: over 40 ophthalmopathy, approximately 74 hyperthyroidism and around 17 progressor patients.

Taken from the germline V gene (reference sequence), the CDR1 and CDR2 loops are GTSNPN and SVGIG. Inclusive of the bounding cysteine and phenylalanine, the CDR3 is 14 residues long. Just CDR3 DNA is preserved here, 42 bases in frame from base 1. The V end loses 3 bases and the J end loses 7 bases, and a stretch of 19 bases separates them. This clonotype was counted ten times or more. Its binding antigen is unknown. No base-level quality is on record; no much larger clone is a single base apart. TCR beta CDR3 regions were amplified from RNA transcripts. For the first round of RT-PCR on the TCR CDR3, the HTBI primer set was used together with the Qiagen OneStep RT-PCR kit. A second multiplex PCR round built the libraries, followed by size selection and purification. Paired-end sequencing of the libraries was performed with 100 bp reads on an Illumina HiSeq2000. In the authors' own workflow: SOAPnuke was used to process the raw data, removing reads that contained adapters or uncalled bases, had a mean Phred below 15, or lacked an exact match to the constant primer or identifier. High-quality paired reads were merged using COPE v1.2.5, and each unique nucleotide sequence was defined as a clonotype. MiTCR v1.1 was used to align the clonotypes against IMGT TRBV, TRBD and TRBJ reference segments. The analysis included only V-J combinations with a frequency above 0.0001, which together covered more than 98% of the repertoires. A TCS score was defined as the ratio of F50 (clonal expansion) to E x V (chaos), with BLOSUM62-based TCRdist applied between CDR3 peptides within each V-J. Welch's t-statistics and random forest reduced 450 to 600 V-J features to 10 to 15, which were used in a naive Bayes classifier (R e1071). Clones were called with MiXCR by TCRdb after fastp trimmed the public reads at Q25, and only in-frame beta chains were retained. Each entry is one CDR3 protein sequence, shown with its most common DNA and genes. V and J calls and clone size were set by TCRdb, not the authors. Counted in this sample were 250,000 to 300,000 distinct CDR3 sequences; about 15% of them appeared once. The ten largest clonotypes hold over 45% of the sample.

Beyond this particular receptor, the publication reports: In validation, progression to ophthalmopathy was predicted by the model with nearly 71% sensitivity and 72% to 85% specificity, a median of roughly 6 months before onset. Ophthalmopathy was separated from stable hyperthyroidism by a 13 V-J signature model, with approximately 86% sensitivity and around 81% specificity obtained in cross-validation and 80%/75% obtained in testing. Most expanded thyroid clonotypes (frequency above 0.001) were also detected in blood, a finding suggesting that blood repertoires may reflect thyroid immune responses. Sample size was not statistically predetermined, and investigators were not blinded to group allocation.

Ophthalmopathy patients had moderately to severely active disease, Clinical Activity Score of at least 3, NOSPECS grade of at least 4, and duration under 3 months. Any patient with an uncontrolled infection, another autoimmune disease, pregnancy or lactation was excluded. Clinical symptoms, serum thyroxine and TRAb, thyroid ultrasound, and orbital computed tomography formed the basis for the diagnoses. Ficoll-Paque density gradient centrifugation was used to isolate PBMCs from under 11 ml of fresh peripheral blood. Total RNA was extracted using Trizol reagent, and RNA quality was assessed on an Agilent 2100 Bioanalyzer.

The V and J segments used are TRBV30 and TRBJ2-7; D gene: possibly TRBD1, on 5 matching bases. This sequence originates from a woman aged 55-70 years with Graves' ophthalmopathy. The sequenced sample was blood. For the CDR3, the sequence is CAWRVTGSRGEQYF. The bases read TGTGCCTGGAGGGTCACAGGTTCCCGTGGAGAGCAGTACTTC.